This passage covers 28 T cell receptor beta chains from one sample sequenced in a study of cytomegalovirus exposure and HLA in healthy donors. PCR primers comprised 60 Vbeta and 13 Jbeta primers. Assay used: immunoSEQ multiplex PCR; TCRdb lists only in-frame clones, some missing. The table lists about 150,000 clones, approximately 85% of them singletons. The specimen was PBMCs. The receptors stem from a man aged 25 to 45 in good health and CMV-seropositive.

The chain is built from TRBV15 and TRBJ1-2; D ambiguous. The germline V and J ends were trimmed by 4 bases and 4 bases, with 7 bases remaining between them. The CDR3 covers 12 residues. From germline, CDR1 is LNHNV and CDR2 YYDKDF (reference sequence). CDR3 in DNA: TGTGCCACCAGCACAGGCCTCTATGGCTACACCTTC. It specifies CATSTGLYGYTF.

The chain recombines TRBV25-1 with TRBJ2-1; TRBD1 agrees at 7 bases. The CDR3 is 13 residues long. Germline loops: CDR1 MGHDK, CDR2 SYGVNS. V lost 4 bases and J lost 4; bases outside the gene matches: 1. CDR3 coding DNA: TGTGCCAGCAGTGGACAGGGTTACAATGAGCAGTTCTTC. Protein sequence: CASSGQGYNEQFF.

CDR3 protein: CSVSRDRGYGYTF. CDR3 in DNA: TGCAGCGTTTCCCGGGACAGGGGCTATGGCTACACCTTC. The rearrangement uses TRBV29-1 and TRBJ1-2; the match to TRBD1 covers 10 bases. This CDR3 has 13 amino acids. V lost 5 bases, J lost 4 bases, and 4 bases stayed unmatched. Germline V gene sequence: CDR1 SQVTM, CDR2 ANQGSEA.

V gene TRBV4-2 combines with J gene TRBJ1-5, with D perhaps matching TRBD1 (5 bases). Looked up from germline, CDR1 is LGHNA and CDR2 is YNFKEQ. CDR3 length: 14 residues. V lost 4 bases, J lost 4 bases, and 11 bases lay in between. Here the CDR3 reads CASSRPGENQPQHF. CDR3 nucleotides: TGTGCCAGCAGCCGTCCGGGGGAGAATCAGCCCCAGCATTTT.

The CDR3 DNA reads TGTGCCAGCAGTTTATCGGAGAATTCACCCCTCCACTTT. It yields the protein CASSLSENSPLHF. This chain uses TRBV27 with TRBJ1-6; D not certain. The CDR3 extends over 13 amino acids. V dropped 0 bases and J dropped 7 bases, with 4 bases sitting between them. Per the germline V gene, CDR1 is MNHEY and CDR2 is SMNVEV (reference sequence).

V gene TRBV12-5 combines with J gene TRBJ1-3, with D hard to call. CDR1 and CDR2 (germline): LGHNT, FRNRAP. The CDR3 runs 15 residues. Trimming removed 1 base at V and 0 bases at J, with 7 bases between. In DNA, the CDR3 is TGTGCTAGTGGTTTGGACGCGTACTCTGGAAACACCATATATTTT. Its protein is CASGLDAYSGNTIYF.

This rearrangement joins TRBV14 to TRBJ2-1; 8 bases are shared with TRBD1. This CDR3 region has 15 residues. Germline V gene data show CDR1 as SGHDN and CDR2 as FVKESK. Trimming removed 4 bases from V and 2 bases from J; junction bases left unmatched: 4. CDR3 in DNA: TGTGCCAGCAGCCCCGGACAGGGCCCCTACAATGAGCAGTTCTTC. Translation: CASSPGQGPYNEQFF.

The chain employs TRBV21-1 and TRBJ1-5. TRBV21-1 represents a pseudogene. The CDR3 consists of 15 residues. This CDR3 reads CASSKPPRRYQPQHF. The CDR3 nucleotides read TGTGCCAGCAGCAAACCCCCGAGAAGATATCAGCCCCAGCATTTT.

With respect to this clone: Its ends do not fully match the called genes, so a read error is possible. The J gene is TRBJ2-5, the V gene TRBV7-7; 8 bases are a match to TRBD2. The CDR3 runs 14 residues. Germline V lookup: CDR1 SSHAT, CDR2 FNYEAQ (reference sequence). The CDR3 nucleotides read TGTGCTAGCAGCTTAGCCGGGAGGGCGGAGACCCAGTACTTC. Encoded protein: CASSLAGRAETQYF. The whole variable domain, remainder taken from reference TRBV7-7 and TRBJ2-5, is GAGVSQSPRYKVTKRGQDVTLRCDPISSHATLYWYQQALGQGPEFLTYFNYEAQPDKSGLPSDRFSAERPEGSISTLTIQRTEQRDSAMYRCASSLAGRAETQYFGPGTRLLVL.

This rearrangement joins TRBV5-4 to TRBJ2-2; TRBD2 matches 9 bases. The CDR3 is made up of 19 amino acids. V lost 4 bases to trimming and J lost 4 bases; unmatched junction nucleotides: 17. Germline loops: CDR1 SGHNT, CDR2 YYREEE (reference sequence). Written as DNA, the CDR3 is TGTGCCAGCAGCGAGAATGGACTAGCGTTCGAATTCGGCACCGGGGAGCTGTTTTTT. Translation gives CASSENGLAFEFGTGELFF.

A single count supports this clone. The V gene is TRBV7-9, the J gene TRBJ2-7; TRBD1 agrees at 8 bases. The CDR3 length is 17 residues. J was trimmed by 2 bases and V by 4 bases; bases with no gene match: 13. Germline CDR1 SEHNR, CDR2 FQNEAQ (reference sequence). Here the CDR3 DNA reads TGTGCCAGCAGCTCCCAGGTAGGGACAGGTTACACCTACGAGCAGTACTTC. Translated, it gives CASSSQVGTGYTYEQYF.

The CDR3 loop reads CASSLYSGTTGWETQYF. The CDR3 bases are TGTGCCAGCAGCTTATACTCAGGGACTACCGGGTGGGAGACCCAGTACTTC. The genes are TRBV7-9 and TRBJ2-5; 7 bases are a match to TRBD2. V dropped 2 bases and J dropped 5; count of bases not matched to a gene: 14. CDR3 length: 17 residues. Germline CDR1 and CDR2: SEHNR and FQNEAQ (reference sequence).

The chain combines TRBV5-6 with TRBJ1-5; TRBD1 agrees at 7 bases. V lost 1 base, J lost 5 bases, and 6 bases stayed unmatched. The CDR3 has 15 residues. Germline CDR1 is SGHDT and CDR2 is YYEEEE. The CDR3 DNA is TGTGCCAGCAGCTTGAGAGGGGGCCGGGATCAGCCCCAGCATTTT. This gives the protein CASSLRGGRDQPQHF.

This clone was seen once. The chain is built from TRBV7-9 and TRBJ2-5, with D maybe TRBD1 (5 bases). CDR3 length equals 13 residues. Trimming removed 5 bases from V and 4 bases from J, with 11 bases in between. CDR1 SEHNR and CDR2 FQNEAQ come from the germline V gene (reference sequence). CDR3 coding DNA: TGTGCCAGCAGCATCAGGGAAGGAGAGACCCAGTACTTC. Protein sequence: CASSIREGETQYF.

The chain uses TRBV7-8 and TRBJ2-3, with 8 positions matching TRBD2. V gave up 4 bases and J gave up 1 base; unmatched junction bases: 7. CDR3 length: 16 amino acids. CDR1 is SGHVS and CDR2 is FQNEAQ in the germline V gene. Here the CDR3 reads CASSSLAGRRTDTQYF. CDR3 nucleotides: TGTGCCAGCAGCTCCTTAGCGGGGCGGCGCACAGATACGCAGTATTTT.

V usage is TRBV2 and J usage is TRBJ1-2, with a tentative D call TRBD1 (5 bases). CDR1 SNHLY and CDR2 FYNNEI come from the germline V gene. The CDR3 is 14 residues long. V lost 7 bases, J lost 4 bases, and 16 bases lay in between. This chain's CDR3 is CASTQGAPIYGYTF. DNA for the CDR3: TGTGCCAGCACTCAAGGGGCACCTATCTATGGCTACACCTTC.

In this sample, this clone turned up a few times. The chain joins TRBV14 to TRBJ2-1, with 7 bases aligning to TRBD2. CDR1 and CDR2 (germline): SGHDN, FVKESK. The CDR3 runs to 13 residues. The junction had 2 bases not matched to a gene; V was cut back by 0 bases and J by 9 bases. CDR3 protein: CASSQDWEGEQFF. CDR3 nucleotides: TGTGCCAGCAGCCAAGATTGGGAGGGTGAGCAGTTCTTC.

The rearrangement joins TRBV15 to TRBJ2-1; a weak D match, TRBD1 (5 bases). The CDR3 runs 17 residues. Germline loops: CDR1 LNHNV, CDR2 YYDKDF (reference sequence). Trimming shortened V by 0 bases and J by 0 bases, and 12 bases separated the two germline ends. The CDR3 nucleotides read TGTGCCACCAGCAGAGATGAAGGGGCGAGCTCCTACAATGAGCAGTTCTTC. It is translated as CATSRDEGASSYNEQFF.

The chain recombines TRBV21-1 with TRBJ2-3; the DNA was not compared with TRBD2, the D call given in the table. TRBV21-1 is tagged as a pseudogene. CDR3 length: 21 residues. In nucleotides, the CDR3 is TGTGCCAGCAGCATCGAAATGAGATTGTCTAGCGGGAGTGGCGTCACAGATACGCAGTATTTT. Protein sequence: CASSIEMRLSSGSGVTDTQYF.

This chain connects TRBV7-3 to TRBJ2-2; 8 bases are shared with TRBD2. Per germline, CDR1 SGHTA and CDR2 FQGTGA. The CDR3 is 21 residues long. V dropped 2 bases and J dropped 4; count of bases not matched to a gene: 21. The CDR3 reads CASSLRPIPSLAGDFTGELFF. As DNA, the CDR3 is TGTGCCAGCAGCTTACGACCTATTCCAAGTCTAGCGGGCGATTTCACCGGGGAGCTGTTTTTT. Drawing the rest from reference TRBV7-3 and TRBJ2-2, the complete variable domain is GAGVSQTPSNKVTEKGKYVELRCDPISGHTALYWYRQSLGQGPEFLIYFQGTGAADDSGLPNDRFFAVRPEGSVSTLKIQRTERGDSAVYLCASSLRPIPSLAGDFTGELFFGEGSRLTVL.

The chain carries TRBV7-2 and TRBJ2-1; 7 bases align to TRBD2. Unmatched junction bases numbered 14, after V lost 1 base and J lost 5 bases. This CDR3 region has 18 residues. CDR1 and CDR2 (germline): SGHTA, FQGNSA. The CDR3 nucleotides read TGTGCCAGCAGCTTAGTTAGGGGTGGTGGAGCGGGGCACAATGAGCAGTTCTTC. This codes for CASSLVRGGGAGHNEQFF.

This clone occurred once. This chain uses TRBV25-1 with TRBJ1-6; possibly TRBD1 for D (6 bases). Germline CDR1 reads MGHDK; CDR2 reads SYGVNS. This CDR3 contains 14 residues. Between the trimmed V and J ends, which lost 5 bases and 10 bases, there was a span of 15 bases. This CDR3 reads CASSPQGYGSPLHF. CDR3 nucleotide sequence: TGTGCCAGCAGTCCGCAGGGGTATGGATCACCCCTCCACTTT.

This clone showed up just a few times. The CDR3 DNA follows: TGTGCCAGCAGCCTCTGGACAAGGAGCGAAGCTTTCTTT. As protein: CASSLWTRSEAFF. This chain connects TRBV6-5 to TRBJ1-1, with D possibly TRBD1 on 5 matching bases. Germline V gives CDR1 MNHEY, CDR2 SVGAGI. The V gene lost 6 bases and the J gene lost 8 bases, with 16 bases spanning the gap. This CDR3 region has 13 residues.

The rearrangement joins TRBV2 to TRBJ1-6; no clear D gene. The V and J ends lost 8 bases and 10 bases respectively, with 15 bases between them. Germline CDR1 SNHLY, CDR2 FYNNEI. This CDR3 spans 13 amino acids. In DNA, the CDR3 is TGTGCCAGCGGCCGGGGTATCGGGTCACCCCTCCACTTT. This gives the protein CASGRGIGSPLHF.

V and J are TRBV11-3 and TRBJ2-2; possible D gene TRBD1, 6 bases. Per germline, CDR1 SGHNT and CDR2 YENEEA. V was clipped by 7 bases and J by 6 bases, with 15 bases between them. The CDR3 has 14 residues. CDR3 nucleotide sequence: TGTGCCAGCACTCGGCAGGGGAATGCCGGGGAGCTGTTTTTT. This translates into CASTRQGNAGELFF.

The J gene is TRBJ1-4, the V gene TRBV7-8, with unresolved D. The CDR3 sequence is 14 residues long. The ends were cut back, 5 bases at V and 5 bases at J, with 12 bases in the middle. CDR1 and CDR2 from the germline V gene are SGHVS and FQNEAQ. This CDR3 is CASSRGRGNEKLFF. CDR3 sequence (DNA): TGTGCCAGCAGCCGTGGACGGGGAAATGAAAAACTGTTTTTT.

The chain combines TRBV4-2 with TRBJ2-3; tentative D call: TRBD2 (6 bases). The germline CDR1 and CDR2 sequences are LGHNA and YNFKEQ. Trimming removed 2 bases from V and 4 bases from J, with 10 bases in between. The CDR3 extends over 14 amino acids. The CDR3 protein is CASSQREIADTQYF. In DNA form, the CDR3 reads TGTGCCAGCAGCCAACGGGAGATTGCAGATACGCAGTATTTT.

The chain combines TRBV11-2 with TRBJ2-1, with 8 bases matching TRBD2. The CDR3 loop spans 13 amino acids. V lost 6 bases, J lost 9 bases, and 7 bases stayed unmatched. In germline, CDR1 is SGHAT, CDR2 FQNNGV. The CDR3 here is CASSSSGRAEQFF. CDR3 sequence (DNA): TGTGCCAGCAGTTCCAGCGGGAGAGCTGAGCAGTTCTTC.